What follows are 22 T cell receptor beta chains derived from one specimen sequenced in a study of cytomegalovirus exposure and HLA in healthy donors listed by TCRdb under 2017. The protocol used for the library was the immunoSEQ multiplex PCR assay. The clones in this table, taken by TCRdb from immuneACCESS, are in-frame only. Not every clone is retained; where verified, under half of the shortfall comes from an unresolved V gene, and the cause of the rest is unknown. Here the sample has 180,000 or so clones; approximately 86% occur a single time. Of the sample, 2.7% falls within the top ten clones. The sequenced material came from PBMCs. The source is a man between 18 and 29 years old in good health and CMV-seropositive.

The rearrangement uses TRBV7-9 and TRBJ1-5; TRBD1 might be the D (5 bases). V lost 5 bases, J lost 1 base, and 15 bases lay in between. Per the germline V gene, CDR1 is SEHNR and CDR2 is FQNEAQ (reference sequence). The length of the CDR3 is 16 residues. The CDR3 loop reads CASSPSGIMSNQPQHF. In DNA form, the CDR3 reads TGTGCCAGCAGCCCCTCAGGGATTATGAGCAATCAGCCCCAGCATTTT.

The rearrangement joins TRBV28 to TRBJ1-2; D remains unclear. V lost 6 bases, J lost 4 bases, and 6 bases lay in between. The CDR3 extends over 11 amino acids. CDR1 MDHEN and CDR2 SYDVKM come from the germline V gene. CDR3 sequence reads: CASSPLYGYTF. CDR3 DNA sequence: TGTGCCAGCAGCCCCCTCTATGGCTACACCTTC.

This chain uses TRBV19 with TRBJ2-1; D may be TRBD2 (5 bases). The CDR3 contains 11 residues. Germline V gene data show CDR1 as LNHDA and CDR2 as SQIVND (reference sequence). Trimming pared 5 bases from V and 9 bases from J, leaving 8 bases between. The DNA for the CDR3 is TGTGCCAGTAGTCCGGACTGTGAGCAGTTCTTC. Translation gives CASSPDCEQFF.

The chain combines TRBV9 with TRBJ1-3; D not certain. Germline V CDR1 and CDR2: SGDLS, YYNGEE. V lost 4 bases and J 0 bases, leaving 8 bases between the germline ends. The CDR3 spans 14 residues. In DNA form, the CDR3 reads TGTGCCAGCAGCTCAGACTTCTCTGGAAACACCATATATTTT. As protein: CASSSDFSGNTIYF.

The CDR3 protein is CASSFGTGDHYGYTF. As DNA, the CDR3 is TGTGCCAGCAGCTTTGGTACAGGGGACCACTATGGCTACACCTTC. The V call is TRBV13, the J call TRBJ1-2; 7 bases match TRBD1. V trimming: 3 bases; J trimming: 3 bases; junction bases outside the gene matches: 7. The CDR3 sequence is 15 residues long. Germline-derived CDR1 and CDR2 are PRHDT and FYEKMQ (reference sequence).

The chain uses TRBV7-2 and TRBJ2-7, with TRBD2 as a possible D gene (5 bases). The CDR3 consists of 13 residues. The germline V gene encodes CDR1 SGHTA and CDR2 FQGNSA. Between the trimmed V and J ends, which lost 5 bases and 5 bases, there was a span of 13 bases. In DNA, the CDR3 is TGTGCCAGCAGCCCGCGGGCGATCCACGAGCAGTACTTC. Its translation is CASSPRAIHEQYF.

The V call is TRBV9, the J call TRBJ1-1; D is perhaps TRBD1 (6 bases). This CDR3 spans 15 amino acids. Germline CDR1 is SGDLS and CDR2 is YYNGEE. Trimming removed 0 bases at V and 5 bases at J, with 14 bases between. Here the CDR3 reads CASSVAGSGVTEAFF. CDR3 sequence (DNA): TGTGCCAGCAGCGTAGCTGGGTCAGGGGTTACTGAAGCTTTCTTT.

This clone was seen only a few times. The J gene is TRBJ2-5, the V gene TRBV28; TRBD1 matches at 7 bases. Germline V gives CDR1 MDHEN, CDR2 SYDVKM. The V and J ends lost 5 bases and 5 bases, in that order; junction bases with no gene match: 5. The CDR3 contains 13 residues. CDR3 bases: TGTGCCAGCAGTCGACAGGGTGTGGAGACCCAGTACTTC. Protein product: CASSRQGVETQYF.

The chain carries TRBV30 and TRBJ2-1; D may be TRBD2 (5 bases). The germline V gene encodes CDR1 GTSNPN and CDR2 SVGIG (reference sequence). Trimming removed 5 bases from V and 6 bases from J, with 14 bases in between. CDR3 length: 13 residues. CDR3: CAWGRLAGNEQFF. CDR3 DNA: TGTGCCTGGGGCCGCTTGGCGGGCAATGAGCAGTTCTTC. The full variable domain, with the rest looked up from reference TRBV30 and TRBJ2-1, is SQTIHQWPATLVQPVGSPLSLECTVEGTSNPNLYWYRQAAGRGLQLLFYSVGIGQISSEVPQNLSASRPQDRQFILSSKKLLLSDSGFYLCAWGRLAGNEQFFGPGTRLTVL.

The chain is built from TRBV7-2 and TRBJ2-7, with 7 bases lining up with TRBD1. The CDR3 is made up of 15 amino acids. V lost 4 bases, J lost 2 bases, and 8 bases stayed unmatched. Germline V gene lookup returns CDR1 SGHTA and CDR2 FQGNSA. CDR3 bases: TGTGCCAGCAGCTCGGGACAGTCTGTTGCCTACGAGCAGTACTTC. Translated, it gives CASSSGQSVAYEQYF.

The chain joins TRBV15 to TRBJ2-7; TRBD2 matches 7 bases. V lost 5 bases to trimming and J lost 3 bases; unmatched junction nucleotides: 7. CDR1 and CDR2 (germline): LNHNV, YYDKDF (reference sequence). This CDR3 region has 14 residues. CDR3 sequence: CATSRYGGGYEQYF. Here the CDR3 DNA reads TGTGCCACCAGCCGGTATGGGGGGGGCTACGAGCAGTACTTC.

There are a few counts of this clone. V gene TRBV7-8 combines with J gene TRBJ2-1; possibly TRBD2 for D (6 bases). Trimming took 7 bases from V and 10 from J, leaving 11 bases between them. The germline V gene has CDR1 SGHVS and CDR2 FQNEAQ. CDR3 length: 11 amino acids. CDR3 protein: CASKVADEQFF. For the CDR3, the DNA is TGTGCCAGCAAAGTAGCGGACGAGCAGTTCTTC. Looking up the rest from reference TRBV7-8 and TRBJ2-1 gives the full variable domain: GAGVSQSPRYKVAKRGQDVALRCDPISGHVSLFWYQQALGQGPEFLTYFQNEAQLDKSGLPSDRFFAERPEGSVSTLKIQRTQQEDSAVYLCASKVADEQFFGPGTRLTVL.

CDR3 sequence: CASSLNSGYTF. The DNA of the CDR3 is TGTGCCAGCAGCTTGAATAGTGGCTACACCTTC. The chain employs TRBV5-6 and TRBJ1-2, with D hard to call. The CDR3 is 11 amino acids. Trimming left V 1 base short and J 7 bases short, with 5 bases between. CDR1 and CDR2 from the germline V gene are SGHDT and YYEEEE.

This clone has just one count. The rearrangement joins TRBV6-5 to TRBJ1-1; D unclear. CDR3 size: 13 residues. The V and J ends lost 7 bases and 1 base respectively, with 10 bases between them. The germline V gene has CDR1 MNHEY and CDR2 SVGAGI. The CDR3 coding sequence is TGTGCCAGCAAGGGAGCTACGAACACTGAAGCTTTCTTT. Its translation is CASKGATNTEAFF.

The chain carries TRBV10-2 and TRBJ2-7, with 8 bases identical to TRBD1. Losses at the gene ends were 9 bases for V and 2 bases for J; bases not matched to a gene: 6. Germline V gene lookup returns CDR1 WSHSY and CDR2 SAAADI. CDR3 length: 13 amino acids. The CDR3 DNA follows: TGCGCCAGTCAGGGGGCGGCCGCCTACGAGCAGTACTTC. The encoded protein is CASQGAAAYEQYF.

CDR3 in amino acids: CASSYQGYEQYF. The DNA of the CDR3 is TGTGCCAGCAGCTATCAGGGTTACGAGCAGTACTTC. This chain joins TRBV5-8 and TRBJ2-7, with a weak D call TRBD1 (5 bases). Deletions cut 3 bases from V and 4 bases from J, with 8 bases between. This CDR3 comprises 12 residues. Germline values: CDR1 SGHTS, CDR2 YDEGEE.

The CDR3 sequence is CASSLATSGGAYGYTF. CDR3 DNA sequence: TGTGCCAGCAGCCTCGCGACCTCCGGGGGGGCCTATGGCTACACCTTC. The rearrangement joins TRBV7-2 to TRBJ1-2; D is perhaps TRBD1 (6 bases). CDR1 is SGHTA, CDR2 FQGNSA, per germline. V lost 5 bases to trimming and J lost 4 bases, with 20 bases between them. The CDR3 is made up of 16 amino acids.

The V gene is TRBV5-6, the J gene TRBJ1-1; D ambiguous. Per germline, CDR1 SGHDT and CDR2 YYEEEE. The CDR3 consists of 13 residues. V lost 5 bases, J lost 2 bases, and 10 bases lay in between. CDR3 amino acids: CASSLGDNTEAFF. The CDR3 DNA is TGTGCCAGCAGTCTAGGTGATAACACTGAAGCTTTCTTT.

This chain joins TRBV29-1 and TRBJ1-5, with D uncertain. With 7 bases removed from V and 7 bases from J, the gap between germline ends came to 14 bases. Germline V lookup: CDR1 SQVTM, CDR2 ANQGSEA. This CDR3 region has 12 residues. The CDR3 protein is CSAKRAGQPQHF. CDR3 DNA: TGCAGCGCAAAGCGGGCGGGCCAGCCCCAGCATTTT.

The CDR3 coding sequence is TGTGCCAGCAGCGTAGGGGAGGGTTTGAACACTGAAGCTTTCTTT. This gives the protein CASSVGEGLNTEAFF. The rearrangement uses TRBV9 and TRBJ1-1; D is unresolved. Looked up from germline, CDR1 is SGDLS and CDR2 is YYNGEE. V lost 0 bases and J 0 bases, leaving 9 bases between the germline ends. This CDR3 region has 15 residues. The full variable domain, its missing parts supplied by reference TRBV9 and TRBJ1-1, is DSGVTQTPKHLITATGQRVTLRCSPRSGDLSVYWYQQSLDQGLQFLIQYYNGEERAKGNILERFSAQQFPDLHSELNLSSLELGDSALYFCASSVGEGLNTEAFFGQGTRLTVV.

The chain recombines TRBV5-1 with TRBJ2-3, with 12 bases that match TRBD2. The CDR3 has 16 residues. V gave up 4 bases and J gave up 1 base; unmatched junction bases: 4. CDR1 and CDR2 from the germline V gene are SGHRS and YFSETQ. CDR3 in DNA: TGCGCCAGCAGCCGTCGACTAGCGGGGGGCACAGATACGCAGTATTTT. Encoded protein: CASSRRLAGGTDTQYF.

V and J are TRBV13 and TRBJ2-1; TRBD1 matches at 7 bases. Trimming took 0 bases from V and 13 from J; bases not matched to a gene: 3. Germline CDR1 is PRHDT and CDR2 is FYEKMQ (reference sequence). The CDR3 consists of 12 residues. As DNA, the CDR3 is TGTGCCAGCAGCTTAGGCCGGGACAGACAGTTCTTC. Its translation is CASSLGRDRQFF.